This T cell receptor (beta chain) was captured in a study of shared clonotypes between healthy human individuals (dated by TCRdb to 2020 to 2022). Concerning the study at large: A few men and a couple of women, aged 18 to 49 years, made up the cohort. For each donor, CD4 naive and CD4 memory were each given three plates, CD8 naive was given two plates, and CD8 memory was given one plate. To estimate repertoire size and how much clonotypes are shared between individuals, the study performed deep sequencing of blood TCR repertoires from a few healthy adults. Different laboratories and diverse techniques were used to prepare libraries and sequence TCR repertoires, to increase sequencing depth and limit assay-specific biases. Per donor, leukapheresis produced somewhere between about 0.9 and 10 billion PBMCs.

Using the deep immunoSEQ assay, TCR CDR3 regions were amplified from genomic DNA by multiplex PCR. Genomic DNA extracted from each cell subset was distributed evenly over all wells of several immunoSEQ 96-well plates, and each plate served as one replicate. For sorted subsets, roughly 200 ng genomic DNA, equal to 30,000 to 35,000 T cell genomes, was loaded into each replicate PCR. Purified libraries were quantified with a Qubit 3.0 fluorometer, sized on a Bioanalyzer 2100, and re-quantified with the KAPA Library Quantification kit. Every immunoSEQ 96-well plate was sequenced on a dedicated single-read 150-cycle Illumina NextSeq 550 flow cell. The source study handled its data this way. Because only junctional sequences without quality scores were contained in the immunoSEQ output, filtering matching that applied to full-length reads could not be performed. Sequences were annotated with PyIR, a Python wrapper for IgBLAST v1.9, and V/J genes and CDR3 were assigned using IMGT germline references. Reads were filtered out if the reads had weak V/J assignments (E-value above 1e-6), no CDR3, stop codons, out-of-frame junctions, or ambiguous translated residues. A V3J clonotype was defined by an identical inferred V gene, J gene, and CDR3 amino acid sequence. To compute the percentage overlap between repertoires, the number of shared unique clonotypes was divided by the size of the smaller repertoire. Three approaches were used to assess repertoire richness: RTK rarefaction, the Chao1 estimator, and Recon v2.1 estimates of unobserved clonotypes. Generation probabilities for all TCRbeta clonotypes obtained by the gDNA method from a handful of donors were computed using OLGA. Drawn from immuneACCESS, this table holds only the in-frame rearrangements with V and J called that TCRdb kept. Clones are partly lost; checked studies trace under half to an unresolved V gene and leave the rest unexplained. That table supplies the V and J calls and clone size; D and trimming were determined from the DNA. For this sample there are around 750,000 clones; around two thirds appear just once. The ten largest clones take up 1.5% to 2% of the sample.

Turning to this clone: Its antigen has not been determined. Nothing much larger sits one base from this clone, and base qualities are not available.

The paper's findings and limits, for the study overall: When a few donors were compared, the shared fraction of clonotypes was about 5% for naive CD4, about 4% for naive CD8, about 2.5% for memory CD4, and 0.4% for memory CD8. Sampling was limited to blood, and TCR repertoires in tissue likely differ from TCR repertoires in blood. Compared with non-shared clonotypes, the clonotypes found in all four sorted-subset donors had higher generation probabilities. Pairwise subsampling led to the expectation that sequencing depth would affect the degree of clonotype sharing among donors. Even with the large sequencing depth, rarefaction of the sorted-subset datasets indicated that sequencing was incomplete. Because the study included a small number of donors, the genetic and exposure-history diversity represented was limited. Naive subsets generally had larger estimated clonotype richness than memory subsets did.

The donors were healthy, HIV-negative adults with no recently reported acute infections or vaccinations. Only Caucasian adults living in Nashville, Tennessee, USA were represented among the donors. Magnetic negative selection was used to enrich CD4+ T cells, after which naive cells were positively selected on CD45RA and the negative fraction became the memory subset. Blood was obtained by leukapheresis, after which PBMCs were separated by Ficoll-Histopaque density gradient centrifugation and cryopreserved in liquid nitrogen vapor phase. Analytical flow cytometry was used to check the purity and quantity of each magnetically sorted T cell population. From each sorted fraction, genomic DNA was isolated and quantified by UV absorbance on a Nanodrop 2000c. From its cysteine to its phenylalanine, the CDR3 spans 15 amino acids. CDR3 DNA only is kept here, 45 bases in frame from base 1. CDR1 and CDR2 are drawn from the germline V gene: SGHRS, YFSETQ. V and J are truncated by 1 base and 4 bases respectively, leaving an intervening sequence of 11 bases.

The TCR comes from a woman aged 25 to 39 in good health. The V gene is TRBV5-1 and the J gene is TRBJ2-2, with the D gene not confidently named. The sequenced sample consisted of memory CD4+ T cells sorted from blood. In light of the paper, this sample's cell subset or site label describes: CD45RA-negative fraction. The CDR3 region reads CASSLRAGGTGELFF. Here is the DNA: TGCGCCAGCAGCTTGCGGGCTGGTGGCACCGGGGAGCTGTTTTTT.